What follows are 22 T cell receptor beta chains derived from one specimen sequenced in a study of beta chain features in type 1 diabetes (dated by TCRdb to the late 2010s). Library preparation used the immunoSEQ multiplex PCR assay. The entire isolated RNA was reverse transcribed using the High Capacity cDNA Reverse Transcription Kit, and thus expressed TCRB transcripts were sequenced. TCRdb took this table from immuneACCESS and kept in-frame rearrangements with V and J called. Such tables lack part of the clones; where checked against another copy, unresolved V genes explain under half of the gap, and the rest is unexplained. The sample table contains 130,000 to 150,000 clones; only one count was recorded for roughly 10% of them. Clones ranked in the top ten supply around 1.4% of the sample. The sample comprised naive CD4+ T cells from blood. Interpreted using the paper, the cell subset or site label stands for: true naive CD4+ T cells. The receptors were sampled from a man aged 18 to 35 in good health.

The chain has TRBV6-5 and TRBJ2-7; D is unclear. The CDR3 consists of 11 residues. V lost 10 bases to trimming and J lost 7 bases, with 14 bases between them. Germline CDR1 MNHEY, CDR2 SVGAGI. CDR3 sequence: CATTARWEQYF. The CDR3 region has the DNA TGTGCCACCACAGCCCGGTGGGAGCAGTACTTC.

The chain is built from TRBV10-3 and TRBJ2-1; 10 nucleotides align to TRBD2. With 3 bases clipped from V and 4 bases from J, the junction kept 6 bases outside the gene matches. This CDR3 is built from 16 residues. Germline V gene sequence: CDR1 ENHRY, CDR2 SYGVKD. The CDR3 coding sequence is TGTGCCATCAGTGAAGAGCGGGGGGGCCCTTACAATGAGCAGTTCTTC. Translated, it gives CAISEERGGPYNEQFF.

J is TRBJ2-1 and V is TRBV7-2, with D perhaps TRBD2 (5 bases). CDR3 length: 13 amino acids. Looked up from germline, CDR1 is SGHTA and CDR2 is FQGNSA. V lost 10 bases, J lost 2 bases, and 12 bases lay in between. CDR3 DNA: TGTGCCACCCCTCTGCGGGCCTACAATGAGCAGTTCTTC. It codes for CATPLRAYNEQFF. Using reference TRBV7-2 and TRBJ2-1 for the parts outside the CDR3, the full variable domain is GAGVSQSPSNKVTEKGKDVELRCDPISGHTALYWYRQSLGQGLEFLIYFQGNSAPDKSGLPSDRFSAERTGGSVSTLTIQRTQQEDSAVYLCATPLRAYNEQFFGPGTRLTVL.

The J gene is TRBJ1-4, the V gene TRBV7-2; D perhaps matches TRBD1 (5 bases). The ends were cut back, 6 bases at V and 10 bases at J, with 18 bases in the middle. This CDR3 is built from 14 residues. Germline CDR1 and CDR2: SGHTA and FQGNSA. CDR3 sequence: CASSTVGDVGKLFF. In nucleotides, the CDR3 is TGTGCCAGCAGTACAGTAGGGGATGTGGGAAAACTGTTTTTT.

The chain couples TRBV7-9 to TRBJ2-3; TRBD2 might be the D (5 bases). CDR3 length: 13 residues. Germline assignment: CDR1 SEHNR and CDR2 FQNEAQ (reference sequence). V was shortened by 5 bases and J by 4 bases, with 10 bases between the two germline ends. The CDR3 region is CASSEGSADTQYF. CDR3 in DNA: TGTGCCAGCAGCGAGGGATCCGCAGATACGCAGTATTTT. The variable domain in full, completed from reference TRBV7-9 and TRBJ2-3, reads DTGVSQNPRHKITKRGQNVTFRCDPISEHNRLYWYRQTLGQGPEFLTYFQNEAQLEKSRLLSDRFSAERPKGSFSTLEIQRTEQGDSAMYLCASSEGSADTQYFGPGTRLTVL.

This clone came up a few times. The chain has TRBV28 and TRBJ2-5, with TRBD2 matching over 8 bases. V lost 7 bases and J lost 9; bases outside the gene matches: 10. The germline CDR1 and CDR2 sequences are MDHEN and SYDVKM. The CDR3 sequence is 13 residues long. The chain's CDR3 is CASNPTGGAAQYF. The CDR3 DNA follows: TGTGCCAGCAACCCCACGGGGGGGGCGGCCCAGTACTTC.

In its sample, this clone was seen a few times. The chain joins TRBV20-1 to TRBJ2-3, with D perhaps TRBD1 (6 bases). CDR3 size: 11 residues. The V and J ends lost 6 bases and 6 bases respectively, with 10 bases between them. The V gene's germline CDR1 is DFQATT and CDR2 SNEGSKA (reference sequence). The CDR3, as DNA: TGCAGTGCCCAAACAGGGGATACGCAGTATTTT. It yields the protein CSAQTGDTQYF.

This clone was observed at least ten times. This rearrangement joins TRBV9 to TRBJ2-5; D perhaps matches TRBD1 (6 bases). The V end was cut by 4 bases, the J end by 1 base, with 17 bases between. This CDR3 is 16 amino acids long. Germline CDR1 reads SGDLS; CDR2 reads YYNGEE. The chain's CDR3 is CASSTRGQPLQETQYF. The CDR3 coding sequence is TGTGCCAGCAGCACCCGAGGACAGCCCCTCCAAGAGACCCAGTACTTC.

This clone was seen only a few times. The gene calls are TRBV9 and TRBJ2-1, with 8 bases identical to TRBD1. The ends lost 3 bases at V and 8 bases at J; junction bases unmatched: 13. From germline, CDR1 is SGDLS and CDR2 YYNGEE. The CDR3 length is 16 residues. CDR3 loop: CASSASQGALFHEQFF. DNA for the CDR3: TGTGCCAGCAGCGCTTCCCAGGGGGCTCTTTTCCATGAGCAGTTCTTC.

In DNA, the CDR3 is TGTGCCAGCCACTCCGACAGTAACACCGGGGAGCTGTTTTTT. Its protein is CASHSDSNTGELFF. V is TRBV6-5 and J is TRBJ2-2; D is possibly TRBD1 (5 bases). Germline loops: CDR1 MNHEY, CDR2 SVGAGI. The CDR3 has 14 amino acids. V was shortened by 8 bases and J by 2 bases, with 12 bases between the two germline ends.

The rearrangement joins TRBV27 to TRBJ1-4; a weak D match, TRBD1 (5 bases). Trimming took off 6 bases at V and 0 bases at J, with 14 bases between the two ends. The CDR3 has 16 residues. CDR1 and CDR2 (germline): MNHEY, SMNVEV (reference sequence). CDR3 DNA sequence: TGTGCCAGCAGCCCTCGACAGACTGCAACTAATGAAAAACTGTTTTTT. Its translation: CASSPRQTATNEKLFF.

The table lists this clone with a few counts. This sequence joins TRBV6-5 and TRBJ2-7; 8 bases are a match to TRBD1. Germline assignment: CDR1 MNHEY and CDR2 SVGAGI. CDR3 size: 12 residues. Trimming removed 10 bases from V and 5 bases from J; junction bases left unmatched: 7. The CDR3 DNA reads TGTGCCACCTCGACAGGGGTACACGAGCAGTACTTC. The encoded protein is CATSTGVHEQYF.

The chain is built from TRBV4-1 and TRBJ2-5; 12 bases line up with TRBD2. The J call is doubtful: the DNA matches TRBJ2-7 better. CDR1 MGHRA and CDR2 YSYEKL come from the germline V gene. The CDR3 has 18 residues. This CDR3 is CASSRYGASGGASYEQYF. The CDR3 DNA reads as TGCGCCAGCAGCCGATACGGGGCTAGCGGGGGGGCGTCCTACGAGCAGTACTTC.

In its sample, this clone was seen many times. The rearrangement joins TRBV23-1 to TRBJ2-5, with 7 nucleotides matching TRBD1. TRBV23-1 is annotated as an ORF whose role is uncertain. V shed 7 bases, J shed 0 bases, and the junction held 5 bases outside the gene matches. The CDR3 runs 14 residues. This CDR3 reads CASNRDRDQETQYF. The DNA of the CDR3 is TGCGCCAGCAACCGGGACAGAGACCAAGAGACCCAGTACTTC.

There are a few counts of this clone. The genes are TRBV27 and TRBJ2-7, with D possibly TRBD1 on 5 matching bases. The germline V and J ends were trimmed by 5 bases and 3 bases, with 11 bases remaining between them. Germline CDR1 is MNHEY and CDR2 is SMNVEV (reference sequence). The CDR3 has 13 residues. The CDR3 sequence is CASSKDRDYEQYF. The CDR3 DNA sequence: TGTGCCAGCAGTAAAGACAGAGACTACGAGCAGTACTTC.

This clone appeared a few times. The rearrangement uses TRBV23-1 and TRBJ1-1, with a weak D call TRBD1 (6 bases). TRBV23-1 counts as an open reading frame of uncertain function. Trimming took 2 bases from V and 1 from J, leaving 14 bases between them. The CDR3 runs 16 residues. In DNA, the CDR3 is TGCGCCAGCAGTCAAAACCGTAGGACAGCGAACACTGAAGCTTTCTTT. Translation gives CASSQNRRTANTEAFF.

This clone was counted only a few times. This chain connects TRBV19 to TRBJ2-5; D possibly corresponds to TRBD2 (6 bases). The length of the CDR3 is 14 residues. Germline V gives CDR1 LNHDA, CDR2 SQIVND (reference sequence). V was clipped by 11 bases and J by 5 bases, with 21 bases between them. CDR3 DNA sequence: TGTGCCGTATACCGAGAGGGACTCGGGGAGACCCAGTACTTC. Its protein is CAVYREGLGETQYF.

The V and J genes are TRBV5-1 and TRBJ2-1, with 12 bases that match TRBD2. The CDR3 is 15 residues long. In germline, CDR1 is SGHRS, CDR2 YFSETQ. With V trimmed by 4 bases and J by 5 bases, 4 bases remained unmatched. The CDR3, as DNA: TGCGCCAGCAGCCCAAGGACTAGCGGGGACAATGAGCAGTTCTTC. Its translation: CASSPRTSGDNEQFF.

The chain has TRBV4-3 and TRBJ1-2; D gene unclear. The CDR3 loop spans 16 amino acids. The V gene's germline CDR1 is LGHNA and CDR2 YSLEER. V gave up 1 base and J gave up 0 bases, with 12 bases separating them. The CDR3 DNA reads TGCGCCAGCAGCCAAGGGATGGCCGAGGCTAACTATGGCTACACCTTC. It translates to CASSQGMAEANYGYTF.

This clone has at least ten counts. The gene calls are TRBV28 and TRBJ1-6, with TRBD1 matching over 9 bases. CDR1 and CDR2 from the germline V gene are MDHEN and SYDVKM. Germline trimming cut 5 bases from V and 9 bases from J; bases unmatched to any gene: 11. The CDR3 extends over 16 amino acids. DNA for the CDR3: TGTGCCAGCAGTCCTCCTTCGGGACAGGGAAGTTCACCCCTCCACTTT. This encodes CASSPPSGQGSSPLHF.

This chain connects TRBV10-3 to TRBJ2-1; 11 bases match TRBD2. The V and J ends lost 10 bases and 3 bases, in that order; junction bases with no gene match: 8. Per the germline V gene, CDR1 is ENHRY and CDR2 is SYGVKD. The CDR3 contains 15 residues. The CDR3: CATVTSGGNYNEQFF. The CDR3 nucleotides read TGTGCCACCGTTACTAGCGGGGGAAACTACAATGAGCAGTTCTTC.

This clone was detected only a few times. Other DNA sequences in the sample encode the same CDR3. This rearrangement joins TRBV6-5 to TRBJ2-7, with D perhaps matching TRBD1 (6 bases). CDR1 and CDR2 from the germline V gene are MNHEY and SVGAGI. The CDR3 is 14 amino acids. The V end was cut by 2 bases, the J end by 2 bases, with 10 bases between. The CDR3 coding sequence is TGTGCCAGCAGTTACGGAGACAGGACCTACGAGCAGTACTTC. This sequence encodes CASSYGDRTYEQYF.